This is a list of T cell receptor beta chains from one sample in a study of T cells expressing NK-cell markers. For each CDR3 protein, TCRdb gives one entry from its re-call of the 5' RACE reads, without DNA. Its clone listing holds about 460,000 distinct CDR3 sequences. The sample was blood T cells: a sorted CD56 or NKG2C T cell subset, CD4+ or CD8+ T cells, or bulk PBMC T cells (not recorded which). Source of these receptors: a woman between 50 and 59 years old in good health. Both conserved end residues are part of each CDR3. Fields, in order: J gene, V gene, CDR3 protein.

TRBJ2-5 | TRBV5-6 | CASSRPIPGPYQETQYF
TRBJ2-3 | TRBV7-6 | CASSIRLRTNTDTQYF
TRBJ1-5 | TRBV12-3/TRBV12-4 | CASSPRGNQPQHF
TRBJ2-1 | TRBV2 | CASQQGRSYNEQFF
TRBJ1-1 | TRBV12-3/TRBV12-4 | CASSLRGDREPEAFF
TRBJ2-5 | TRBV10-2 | CASRAGVVETQYF
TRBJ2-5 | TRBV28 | CASMTSGNQETQYF
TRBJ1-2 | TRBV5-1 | CASSLDSSGQGYTF
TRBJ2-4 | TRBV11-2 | CASSPADWGTADIQYF
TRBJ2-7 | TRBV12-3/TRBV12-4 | CASTRGGSEQYF
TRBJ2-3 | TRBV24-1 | CATEGGVSTDTQYF
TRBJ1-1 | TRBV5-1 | CASSLGTFPNTEAFF
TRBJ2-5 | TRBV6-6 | CASSFRLGGTQYF
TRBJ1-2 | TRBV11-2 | CASSLDEGYGYTF
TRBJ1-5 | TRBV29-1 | CSVADMNQPQHF
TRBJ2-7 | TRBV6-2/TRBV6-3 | CASSEMGRDEQYF
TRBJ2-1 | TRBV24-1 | CATSDLGREGPKQFF
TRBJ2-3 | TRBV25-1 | CASQAGQRALTDTQYF
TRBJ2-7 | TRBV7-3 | CASSLIAGGDEQYF
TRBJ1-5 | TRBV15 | CATSRDEGGHQPQHF
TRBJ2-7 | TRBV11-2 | CASRWGPGEQYF
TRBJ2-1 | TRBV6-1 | CASRASGRASEQFF
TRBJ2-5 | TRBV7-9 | CASSRVARGGETQYF
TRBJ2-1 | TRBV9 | CASSVGGENYNEQFF
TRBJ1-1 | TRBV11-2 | CASSQGGSDEAFF
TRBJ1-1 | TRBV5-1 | CASSVTGTVGTEAFF
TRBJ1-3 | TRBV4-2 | CASSQEPGHGNTIYF
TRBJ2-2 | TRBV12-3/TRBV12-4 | CASSPRNQAGELFF
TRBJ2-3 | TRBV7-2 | CASRLLAGVADTQYF
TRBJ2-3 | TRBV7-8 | CASSLRLAGGPVQQYF
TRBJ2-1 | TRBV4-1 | CASSQDPGVSSYNEQFF
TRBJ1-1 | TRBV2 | CASSEETGALNTEAFF
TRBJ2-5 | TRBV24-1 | CATSDFYGDSQETQYF
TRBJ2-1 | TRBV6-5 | CASSYPMAREQFF
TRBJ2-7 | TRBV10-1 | CASSLPPGQEGEQYF
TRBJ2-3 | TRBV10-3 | CAIGQIAGDTQYF
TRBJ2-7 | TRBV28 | CASSTQGEQYF
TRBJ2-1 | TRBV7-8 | CASSVIQGIKGGEQFF
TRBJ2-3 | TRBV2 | CASIRDSGDTQYF
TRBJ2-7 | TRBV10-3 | CAIRVPGRSAYEQYF
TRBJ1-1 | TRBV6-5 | CASKTGGEEAFF
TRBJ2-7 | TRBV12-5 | CASGLAILRGQGTYEQYF